One sample yielded the 8 T cell receptor beta chains listed below, sequenced in a study of CD8 T cells in Susac syndrome. Random-hexamer reverse transcription was applied to about 0.45 to 1 ug RNA. In TCRdb, the immunoSEQ multiplex PCR reads were re-called with MiXCR into one record per CDR3 protein. This sample has about 300,000 distinct CDR3 sequences; 92% occur once, and the top ten carry roughly 0.064%. The sequenced sample consisted of CD4+ T cells from PBMCs. The source of these receptors is a human donor with multiple sclerosis.

The V gene is TRBV6-2 or TRBV6-3, the J gene TRBJ1-1, with 7 bases fitting TRBD1. CDR3 length equals 15 residues. CDR1 and CDR2 from the germline V gene are MNHEY and SVGEGT. Trimming removed 4 bases from V and 0 bases from J; junction bases left unmatched: 5. The chain's CDR3 is CASSLRTGVNTEAFF. In nucleotides, the CDR3 is TGTGCCAGCAGTTTACGAACAGGGGTGAACACTGAAGCTTTCTTT.

The chain joins TRBV20-1 to TRBJ1-6; TRBD1 aligns across 8 bases. After removal of 0 bases from V and 7 bases from J, the junction contained 8 bases not matched to a gene. The CDR3 contains 16 residues. Per germline, CDR1 DFQATT and CDR2 SNEGSKA (reference sequence). This CDR3 reads CSARDGQGPPNSPLHF. The DNA of the CDR3 is TGCAGTGCTAGAGATGGACAGGGCCCACCAAATTCACCCCTCCACTTT.

In this sample, this clonotype turned up once. This sequence joins TRBV7-8 and TRBJ1-5; 11 nucleotides agree with TRBD1. This CDR3 has 15 residues. V lost 5 bases, J lost 4 bases, and 4 bases stayed unmatched. The germline V gene encodes CDR1 SGHVS and CDR2 FQNEAQ. The DNA for the CDR3 is TGTGCCAGCAGCCGCGGGACAGGGGGTAATCAGCCCCAGCATTTT. As protein: CASSRGTGGNQPQHF.

J is TRBJ2-7 and V is TRBV10-3; D not resolved. The ends were cut back, 2 bases at V and 2 bases at J, with 16 bases in the middle. This CDR3 spans 16 amino acids. Germline V gene lookup returns CDR1 ENHRY and CDR2 SYGVKD. The CDR3, as DNA: TGTGCCATCAGTGAGGGGGTAGGAATAACCACCTACGAGCAGTACTTC. This sequence encodes CAISEGVGITTYEQYF.

This clonotype was detected only once. The rearrangement joins TRBV30 to TRBJ2-1, with 7 bases matching TRBD2. V dropped 0 bases and J dropped 2; count of bases not matched to a gene: 4. This CDR3 contains 15 residues. Germline V gives CDR1 GTSNPN, CDR2 SVGIG (reference sequence). The CDR3 sequence: CAWSVGGTTYNEQFF. CDR3 DNA sequence: TGTGCCTGGAGTGTGGGGGGGACGACCTACAATGAGCAGTTCTTC.

The V and J genes are TRBV4-3 and TRBJ2-7; 9 nucleotides align to TRBD2. Germline V gene sequence: CDR1 LGHNA, CDR2 YSLEER. Trimming at V came to 1 base and at J to 7 bases, leaving 5 bases not matched to a gene. The CDR3 runs 14 residues. The CDR3 region is CASSQASGRREQYF. The CDR3 coding sequence is TGCGCCAGCAGCCAAGCCAGCGGGAGGAGAGAGCAGTACTTC.

The genes are TRBV5-1 and TRBJ1-3, with 7 positions matching TRBD1. The CDR3 totals 14 residues. V lost 4 bases and J lost 6; bases outside the gene matches: 7. The germline CDR1 and CDR2 sequences are SGHRS and YFSETQ. The CDR3 loop reads CASSPSGGENTIYF. Written as DNA, the CDR3 is TGCGCCAGCAGCCCCTCAGGGGGGGAAAACACCATATATTTT.

This clonotype was counted a single time. The V and J genes are TRBV12-3 or TRBV12-4 and TRBJ2-2; TRBD1 matches 7 bases. The CDR3 is 14 amino acids. Germline trimming cut 8 bases from V and 4 bases from J; bases unmatched to any gene: 7. CDR3 protein: CASARGFGTGELFF. In nucleotides, the CDR3 is TGTGCCAGCGCCAGGGGGTTTGGCACCGGGGAGCTGTTTTTT.